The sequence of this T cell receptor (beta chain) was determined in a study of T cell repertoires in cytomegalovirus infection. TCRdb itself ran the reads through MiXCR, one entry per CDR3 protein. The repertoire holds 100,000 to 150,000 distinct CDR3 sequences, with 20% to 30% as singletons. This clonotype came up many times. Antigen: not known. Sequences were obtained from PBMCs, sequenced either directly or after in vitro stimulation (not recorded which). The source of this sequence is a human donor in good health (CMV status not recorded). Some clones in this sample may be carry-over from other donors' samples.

The CDR3 DNA follows: TGTGCCAGCAGCCGGGAGGGGGCCAGCAATCAGCCCCAGCATTTT. It encodes CASSREGASNQPQHF. The chain recombines TRBV7-2 with TRBJ1-5; TRBD1 aligns across 7 bases. The germline V gene encodes CDR1 SGHTA and CDR2 FQGNSA. CDR3 length: 15 residues. J gave up 1 base and V 5 bases, and 5 bases lay outside the gene matches.